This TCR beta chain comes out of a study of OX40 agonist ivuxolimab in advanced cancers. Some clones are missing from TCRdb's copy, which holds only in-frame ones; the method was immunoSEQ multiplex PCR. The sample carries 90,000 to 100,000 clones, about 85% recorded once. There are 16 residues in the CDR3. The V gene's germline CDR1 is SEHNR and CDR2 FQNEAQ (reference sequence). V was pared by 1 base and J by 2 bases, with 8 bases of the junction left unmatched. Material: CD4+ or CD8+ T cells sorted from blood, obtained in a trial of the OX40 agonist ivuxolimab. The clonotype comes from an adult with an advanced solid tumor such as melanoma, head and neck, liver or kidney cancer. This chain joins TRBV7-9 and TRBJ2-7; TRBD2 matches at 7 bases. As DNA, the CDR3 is TGTGCCAGCAGCTTAGATAGTCTAGCGGTTACCTACGAGCAGTACTTC. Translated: CASSLDSLAVTYEQYF.